A single sample is the source of the 14 T cell receptor beta chains below, sequenced in a study of OX40 agonist ivuxolimab in advanced cancers. TCRdb's copy holds only in-frame clones and misses some; the assay was immunoSEQ multiplex PCR. This repertoire shows 35,000 to 40,000 clones, around 93% found once; its top ten account for less than 9.5%. The specimen was CD4+ or CD8+ T cells sorted from blood, collected in a trial of the OX40 agonist ivuxolimab. The receptors were sampled from an adult with an advanced solid tumor such as melanoma, head and neck, liver or kidney cancer.

This sequence joins TRBV19 and TRBJ1-2; TRBD1 is a possible D gene (6 bases). V gave up 6 bases and J gave up 5 bases, with 16 bases separating them. The CDR3 has 14 residues. Per the germline V gene, CDR1 is LNHDA and CDR2 is SQIVND (reference sequence). CDR3 coding DNA: TGTGCCAGTAGGGGGACACCGAGCTGGTATGGCTACACCTTC. Translation: CASRGTPSWYGYTF.

The J gene is TRBJ1-4, the V gene TRBV7-6; tentative D call: TRBD1 (5 bases). The germline gives CDR1 SGHVS, CDR2 FNYEAQ. This CDR3 has 14 residues. V lost 1 base, J lost 4 bases, and 7 bases lay in between. The CDR3 region is CASSLEGYNEKLFF. The CDR3 DNA follows: TGTGCCAGCAGCTTAGAGGGGTATAATGAAAAACTGTTTTTT.

V and J are TRBV30 and TRBJ1-2; D ambiguous. V lost 1 base, J lost 8 bases, and 20 bases lay in between. Germline CDR1 and CDR2: GTSNPN and SVGIG (reference sequence). This CDR3 spans 15 amino acids. Here the CDR3 reads CAWSGYGAETLGYTF. In DNA form, the CDR3 reads TGTGCCTGGAGTGGGTACGGAGCAGAAACTCTAGGCTACACCTTC.

V and J are TRBV9 and TRBJ1-2, with D possibly being TRBD1 (6 bases). With 0 bases removed from V and 13 bases from J, the gap between germline ends came to 13 bases. Germline loops: CDR1 SGDLS, CDR2 YYNGEE. The CDR3 is made up of 12 amino acids. CDR3 sequence reads: CASSVAEGGSTF. CDR3 DNA: TGTGCCAGCAGCGTAGCTGAGGGGGGTTCCACCTTC.

The J gene is TRBJ2-5, the V gene TRBV5-6; D gene ambiguous. Deletions cut 2 bases from V and 5 bases from J, with 13 bases between. CDR3 size: 14 residues. Germline CDR1 and CDR2: SGHDT and YYEEEE. CDR3 in DNA: TGTGCCAGCAGCTTTGTATTTATCTCGGAGACCCAGTACTTC. Translated, it gives CASSFVFISETQYF.

DNA of the CDR3: TGTGCCAGCAGCTTAGGGGGTTTCAATTCACCCCTCCACTTT. It codes for CASSLGGFNSPLHF. This chain joins TRBV7-6 and TRBJ1-6; no firm D call. Trimming took off 1 base at V and 7 bases at J, with 8 bases between the two ends. CDR1 and CDR2 from the germline V gene are SGHVS and FNYEAQ. CDR3 length: 14 amino acids.

The chain combines TRBV7-3 with TRBJ2-1, with D maybe TRBD2 (5 bases). V was clipped by 2 bases and J by 4 bases, with 18 bases between them. This CDR3 has 17 residues. Germline CDR1 and CDR2: SGHTA and FQGTGA. The CDR3 loop is CASSLVGGPAGYNEQFF. In DNA form, the CDR3 reads TGTGCCAGCAGCTTAGTTGGCGGGCCGGCAGGATACAATGAGCAGTTCTTC.

This sequence joins TRBV9 and TRBJ2-6; D may match TRBD1 or TRBD2 (5 bases each). The V end lost 0 bases, the J end lost 4 bases, and 8 bases lay between the germline ends. There are 15 residues in the CDR3. Germline loops: CDR1 SGDLS, CDR2 YYNGEE. The CDR3 DNA is TGTGCCAGCAGCGTAGACGGGACCGGGGCCAACGTCCTGACTTTC. It translates to CASSVDGTGANVLTF.

The V and J genes are TRBV4-2 and TRBJ1-1; D is ambiguous. Looked up from germline, CDR1 is LGHNA and CDR2 is YNFKEQ. V gave up 4 bases and J gave up 0 bases, with 9 bases separating them. This CDR3 region has 14 residues. CDR3 in DNA: TGTGCCAGCAGCCCCCTTTCTGTGAACACTGAAGCTTTCTTT. Translated: CASSPLSVNTEAFF.

The DNA for the CDR3 is TGTGCCAGCACCGCCCGCCAGTCTCTCGGTGCAAAACTGTTTTTT. Translation: CASTARQSLGAKLFF. The chain carries TRBV28 and TRBJ1-4; D remains unclear. The ends were cut back, 7 bases at V and 10 bases at J, with 22 bases in the middle. Germline V gene sequence: CDR1 MDHEN, CDR2 SYDVKM. There are 15 residues in the CDR3.

This rearrangement joins TRBV5-4 to TRBJ2-7; D remains ambiguous. This CDR3 spans 15 amino acids. Germline CDR1 and CDR2: SGHNT and YYREEE (reference sequence). V dropped 0 bases and J dropped 6 bases, with 16 bases sitting between them. For the CDR3, the DNA is TGTGCCAGCAGCTTGGGCACCCTTACGGTCAGCGAGCAGTACGTC. This gives the protein CASSLGTLTVSEQYV.

The chain links TRBV4-1 to TRBJ2-7; 9 bases line up with TRBD1. The V gene's germline CDR1 is MGHRA and CDR2 YSYEKL. The CDR3 loop spans 16 amino acids. Germline trimming cut 0 bases from V and 5 bases from J; bases unmatched to any gene: 8. The DNA for the CDR3 is TGCGCCAGCAGCCAAGATGGGACAGGGAGGAGTAACGAGCAGTACGTC. It codes for CASSQDGTGRSNEQYV.

This sequence joins TRBV9 and TRBJ1-2; D is unclear. This CDR3 has 13 amino acids. V dropped 0 bases and J dropped 2 bases, with 5 bases sitting between them. In germline, CDR1 is SGDLS, CDR2 YYNGEE. Here the CDR3 reads CASSVGPNYGYTF. The CDR3 region has the DNA TGTGCCAGCAGCGTAGGGCCCAACTATGGCTACACCTTC.

The chain recombines TRBV10-3 with TRBJ1-2; 9 bases are shared with TRBD1. This CDR3 is 17 amino acids long. V was clipped by 5 bases and J by 2 bases; unmatched bases: 12. Germline CDR1 and CDR2: ENHRY and SYGVKD. The CDR3 region is CAISTKRDGTGNYGYTF. The DNA of the CDR3 is TGTGCCATCAGTACCAAGCGAGACGGGACAGGGAACTATGGCTACACCTTC.